This TCR beta chain was recorded in a study of cytomegalovirus exposure and HLA in healthy donors. Study-wide findings and caveats: Earlier analysis found most TCR beta V segments productive about 90% or about 30% of the time.

Primers for the PCR totalled 60 Vbeta and 13 Jbeta. Clones were sequenced by immunoSEQ multiplex PCR, and TCRdb holds only the in-frame ones, with some missing. The sample lists about 93,000 clones; 55% to 70% were seen once. V lost 0 bases to trimming and J lost 4 bases; unmatched junction nucleotides: 7. The CDR3 has 15 amino acids. Looked up from germline, CDR1 is SGHRS and CDR2 is YFSETQ. Concerning this clone: No antigen is known for it.

The sequencing sample was made of PBMCs. The sequence was collected from a boy aged 10-17 years in good health and CMV-seropositive. The chain recombines TRBV5-1 with TRBJ2-7; TRBD1 matches 7 bases. Here the CDR3 reads CASSLAPDRLYEQYF. The CDR3 DNA reads as TGCGCCAGCAGCTTGGCTCCGGACAGGTTGTACGAGCAGTACTTC.